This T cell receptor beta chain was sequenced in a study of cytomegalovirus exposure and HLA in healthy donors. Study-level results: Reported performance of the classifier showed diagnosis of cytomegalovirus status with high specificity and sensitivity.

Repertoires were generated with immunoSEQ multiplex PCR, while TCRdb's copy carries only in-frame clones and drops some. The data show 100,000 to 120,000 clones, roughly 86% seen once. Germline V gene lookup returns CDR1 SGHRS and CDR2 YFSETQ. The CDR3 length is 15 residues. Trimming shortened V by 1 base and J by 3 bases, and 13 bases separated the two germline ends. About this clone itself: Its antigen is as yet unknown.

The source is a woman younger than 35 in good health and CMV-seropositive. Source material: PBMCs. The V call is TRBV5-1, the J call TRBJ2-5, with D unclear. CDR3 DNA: TGCGCCAGCAGCTTGATCTCTCGGCAGGAAGAGACCCAGTACTTC. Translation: CASSLISRQEETQYF.